These T cell receptor beta chains were read from a single sample in a study of T-cell memory formation after mild COVID-19. TCRdb processed the 5' RACE reads anew with MiXCR; each CDR3 protein has one entry. The sample has 100,000 to 150,000 distinct CDR3 sequences; less than 6.5% are singletons. The sequenced sample consisted of PBMCs or a T cell subset sorted from them (not recorded which). These receptor sequences come from an adult woman who had mild COVID-19 (a few samples of this study predate the infection). Cell type and time point are not known. Each CDR3 is given with its conserved first and last residue. Fields, in order: J gene, V gene, CDR3 protein.

TRBJ1-1	TRBV20-1	CSAAGSTNTEAFF
TRBJ1-1	TRBV20-1	CSAPRGGLTNTEAFF
TRBJ2-2	TRBV9	CASSPDGSYTGELFF
TRBJ1-6	TRBV20-1	CSAERSGQGNSPLHF
TRBJ2-3	TRBV9	CASSVDFPPDTQYF
TRBJ1-1	TRBV5-1	CASSLGVRLGNTEAFF
TRBJ2-7	TRBV18	CASSPTADRGGYEQYF
TRBJ2-2	TRBV5-1	CASSLDASGITGELFF
TRBJ2-3	TRBV12-3/TRBV12-4	CASSPSRGGFSTDTQYF
TRBJ1-1	TRBV15	CATSRGGILNTEAFF
TRBJ1-2	TRBV27	CASSVGGIGYTF
TRBJ1-6	TRBV3-1	CASSPRGVGNSPLHF
TRBJ2-1	TRBV5-1	CASSYGQGSNEQFF
TRBJ2-4	TRBV20-1	CSARRGPSNIQYF
TRBJ1-1	TRBV12-3/TRBV12-4	CASSARDRGLRTEAFF
TRBJ1-1	TRBV24-1	CATTPGPGTEAFF
TRBJ2-3	TRBV7-9	CASSQGLDGPDTQYF
TRBJ1-1	TRBV15	CATSGQGASTEAFF
TRBJ1-1	TRBV29-1	CSVVVLPVTEAFF
TRBJ2-5	TRBV24-1	CATSDYGGGTQYF
TRBJ2-1	TRBV12-3/TRBV12-4	CASSLYGEQFF
TRBJ1-1	TRBV27	CASSLGLLNTEAFF
TRBJ2-7	TRBV4-1	CASSQLLVRGQGFVKQYF
TRBJ1-2	TRBV4-2	CASSHSGGASYGYTF
TRBJ2-5	TRBV7-9	CASSLLVDQETQYF
TRBJ2-2	TRBV5-1	CASSPLQGDTGELFF
TRBJ2-5	TRBV4-2	CASSQDGTSGRKTQYF
TRBJ1-5	TRBV7-2	CASGPGDSNQPQHF
TRBJ1-2	TRBV29-1	CSVGPGTSDGYTF
TRBJ2-6	TRBV20-1	CSAGWGVAGANVLTF
TRBJ2-7	TRBV5-1	CASSFSGDRADEQYF
TRBJ1-3	TRBV20-1	CSARKPSGNTIYF
TRBJ1-1	TRBV15	CATSRDAMGHSNTEAFF
TRBJ2-1	TRBV4-3	CASSQARSSYNEQFF
TRBJ2-7	TRBV20-1	CSARDASPKDAYEQYF
TRBJ1-1	TRBV29-1	CSVEVPGKNTEAFF
TRBJ1-1	TRBV12-3/TRBV12-4	CASTFSRTVNTEAFF
TRBJ2-3	TRBV18	CASSPGPTDTQYF
TRBJ1-1	TRBV9	CASSGRTWGNTEAFF
TRBJ2-1	TRBV6-1	CASSGTSGSGEQFF
TRBJ1-1	TRBV12-3/TRBV12-4	CASSSRGGTEAFF
TRBJ2-7	TRBV6-5	CASRLGPLTYEQYF
TRBJ1-2	TRBV27	CASSFRAGQGYGYTF
TRBJ1-2	TRBV4-1	CASSQEGTAYGYTF
TRBJ1-2	TRBV7-2	CASSSLGHGYTF
TRBJ2-3	TRBV7-2	CASSLVGRGSSPQYF
TRBJ1-2	TRBV5-1	CASSPGQGYGYTF
TRBJ2-3	TRBV7-2	CASSWGLSTDTQYF
TRBJ2-1	TRBV5-1	CASSLGQPGGEQFF
TRBJ2-7	TRBV5-1	CASSVVAGGDEQYF
TRBJ2-1	TRBV7-8	CASSLAPSGDNEQFF
TRBJ1-1	TRBV3-1	CASSQDDRANTEAFF
TRBJ2-2	TRBV7-6	CASSPGLAVGELFF
TRBJ1-6	TRBV30	CAWTASSSYNSPLHF
TRBJ2-2	TRBV20-1	CSARDKGKSNTGELFF
TRBJ2-5	TRBV12-3/TRBV12-4	CASSFLALGVGQGRQETQYF
TRBJ2-1	TRBV18	CASSPPRLEQFF
TRBJ2-7	TRBV27	CASSLRLPGPYEQYF
TRBJ1-1	TRBV2	CASSATAGNTEAFF
TRBJ1-4	TRBV5-1	CASSLCRTLRTGDLF